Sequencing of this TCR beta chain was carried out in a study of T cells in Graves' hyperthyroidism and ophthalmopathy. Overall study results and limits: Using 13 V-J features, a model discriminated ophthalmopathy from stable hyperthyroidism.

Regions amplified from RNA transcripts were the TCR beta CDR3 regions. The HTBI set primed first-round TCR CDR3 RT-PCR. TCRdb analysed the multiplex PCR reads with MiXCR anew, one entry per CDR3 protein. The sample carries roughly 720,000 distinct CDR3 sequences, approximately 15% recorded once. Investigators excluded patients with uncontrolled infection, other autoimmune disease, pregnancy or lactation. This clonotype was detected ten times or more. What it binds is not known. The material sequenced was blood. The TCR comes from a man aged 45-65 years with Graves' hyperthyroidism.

CDR3 DNA: TGTGCCAGCAGCCCGGGGCCACGCGAGCAGTACTTC. It encodes CASSPGPREQYF. V is TRBV7-2 and J is TRBJ2-7; D tentatively fits TRBD1 or TRBD2 (5 bases each). Trimming pared 5 bases from V and 6 bases from J, leaving 11 bases between. The CDR3 runs 12 residues. Germline V CDR1 and CDR2: SGHTA, FQGNSA.